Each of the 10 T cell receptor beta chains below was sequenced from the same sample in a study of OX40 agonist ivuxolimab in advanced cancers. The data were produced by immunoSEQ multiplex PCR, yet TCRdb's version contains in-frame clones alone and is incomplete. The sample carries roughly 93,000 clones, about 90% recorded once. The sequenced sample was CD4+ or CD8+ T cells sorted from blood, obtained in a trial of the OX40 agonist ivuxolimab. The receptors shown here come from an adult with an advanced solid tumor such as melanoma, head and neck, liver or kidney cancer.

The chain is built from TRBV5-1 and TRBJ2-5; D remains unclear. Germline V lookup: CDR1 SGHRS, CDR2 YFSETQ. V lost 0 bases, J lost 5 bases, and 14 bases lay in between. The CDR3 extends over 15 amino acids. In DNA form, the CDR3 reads TGCGCCAGCAGCTTGGATATGGCAGGCCCCGAGACCCAGTACTTC. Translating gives CASSLDMAGPETQYF. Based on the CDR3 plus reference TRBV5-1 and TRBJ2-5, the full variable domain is KAGVTQTPRYLIKTRGQQVTLSCSPISGHRSVSWYQQTPGQGLQFLFEYFSETQRNKGNFPGRFSGRQFSNSRSEMNVSTLELGDSALYLCASSLDMAGPETQYFGPGTRLLVL.

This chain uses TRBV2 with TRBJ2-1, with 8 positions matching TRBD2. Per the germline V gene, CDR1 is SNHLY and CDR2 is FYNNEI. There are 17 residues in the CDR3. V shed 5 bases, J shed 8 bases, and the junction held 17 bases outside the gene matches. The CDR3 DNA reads TGTGCCAGCAGTCGACGACCGGGACTAGAGGTGAGGGATGAGCAGTTCTTC. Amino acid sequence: CASSRRPGLEVRDEQFF.

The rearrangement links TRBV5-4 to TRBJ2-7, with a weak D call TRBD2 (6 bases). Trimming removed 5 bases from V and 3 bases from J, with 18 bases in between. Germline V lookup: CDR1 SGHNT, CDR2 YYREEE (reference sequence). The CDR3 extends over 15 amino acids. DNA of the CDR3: TGTGCCAGCAGTCCAGAGGGCCGCGGGGACTACGAGCAGTACTTC. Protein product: CASSPEGRGDYEQYF. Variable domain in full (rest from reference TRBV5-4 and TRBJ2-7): ETGVTQSPTHLIKTRGQQVTLRCSSQSGHNTVSWYQQALGQGPQFIFQYYREEENGRGNFPPRFSGLQFPNYSSELNVNALELDDSALYLCASSPEGRGDYEQYFGPGTRLTVT.

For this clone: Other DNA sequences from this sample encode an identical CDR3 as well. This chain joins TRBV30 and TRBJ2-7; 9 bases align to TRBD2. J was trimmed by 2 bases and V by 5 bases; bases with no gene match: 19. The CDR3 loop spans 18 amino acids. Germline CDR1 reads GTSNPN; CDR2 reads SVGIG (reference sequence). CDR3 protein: CAWRGGVGLAGVTYEQYF. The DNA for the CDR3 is TGTGCCTGGCGGGGCGGGGTGGGGTTAGCGGGAGTAACCTACGAGCAGTACTTC.

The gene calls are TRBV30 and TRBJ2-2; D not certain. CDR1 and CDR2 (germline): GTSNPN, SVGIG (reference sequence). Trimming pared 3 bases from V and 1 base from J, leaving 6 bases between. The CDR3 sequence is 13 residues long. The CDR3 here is CAWRWGNTGELFF. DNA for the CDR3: TGTGCCTGGAGGTGGGGGAACACCGGGGAGCTGTTTTTT.

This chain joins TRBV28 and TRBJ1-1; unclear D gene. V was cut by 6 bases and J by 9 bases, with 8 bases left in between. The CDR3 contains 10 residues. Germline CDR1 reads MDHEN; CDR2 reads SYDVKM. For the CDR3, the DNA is TGTGCCAGCAGCCAAATCAAAGCTTTCTTT. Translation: CASSQIKAFF.

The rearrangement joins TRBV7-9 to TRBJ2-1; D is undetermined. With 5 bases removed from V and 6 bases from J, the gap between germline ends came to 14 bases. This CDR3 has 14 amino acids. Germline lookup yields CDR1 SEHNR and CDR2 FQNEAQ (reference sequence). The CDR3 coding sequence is TGTGCCAGCAGCCCTACAGCGCTCAGCAATGAGCAGTTCTTC. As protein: CASSPTALSNEQFF.

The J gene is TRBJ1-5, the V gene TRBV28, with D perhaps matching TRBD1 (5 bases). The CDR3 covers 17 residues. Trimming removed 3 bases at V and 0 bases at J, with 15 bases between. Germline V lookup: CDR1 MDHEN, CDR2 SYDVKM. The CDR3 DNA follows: TGTGCCAGCAGTTTCGGCGGGGGGTCCTATAGCAATCAGCCCCAGCATTTT. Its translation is CASSFGGGSYSNQPQHF.

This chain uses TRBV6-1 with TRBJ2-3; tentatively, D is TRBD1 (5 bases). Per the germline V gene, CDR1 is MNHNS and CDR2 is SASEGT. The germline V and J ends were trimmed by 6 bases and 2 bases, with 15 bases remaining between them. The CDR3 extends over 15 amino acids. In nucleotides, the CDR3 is TGTGCCAGCAGCGCCGACAGTCACCCCACAGATACGCAGTATTTT. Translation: CASSADSHPTDTQYF.

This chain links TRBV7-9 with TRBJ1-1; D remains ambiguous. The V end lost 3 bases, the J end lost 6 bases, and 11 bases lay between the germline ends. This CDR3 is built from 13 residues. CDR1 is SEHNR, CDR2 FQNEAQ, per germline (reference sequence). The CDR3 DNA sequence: TGTGCCAGCAGCTTTGTGGTCGGCCCTGAAGCTTTCTTT. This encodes CASSFVVGPEAFF.